The 29 T cell receptor beta chains below all came from one sample that was sequenced in a study of technical replicates of blood from a few donors (dated by TCRdb to the late 2010s). The library was produced with the immunoSEQ multiplex PCR assay. TCRdb obtained this table from immuneACCESS and retained in-frame rearrangements with V and J assigned. These tables miss some clones; where compared with another copy, unresolved V genes account for less than half of the shortfall, and the remainder is unexplained. Here the sample has about 97,000 clones; 95% to 96% occur a single time. The ten biggest clones cover under 0.45% of the sample. The specimen sequenced was T cells isolated from PBMCs. These receptors were taken from a human donor in good health.

The chain is built from TRBV7-2 and TRBJ1-4, with 8 bases identical to TRBD1. The CDR3 sequence is 16 residues long. Trimming took 5 bases from V and 4 from J; bases not matched to a gene: 9. Per the germline V gene, CDR1 is SGHTA and CDR2 is FQGNSA. The CDR3 region has the DNA TGTGCCAGCAGCCGGGGACAGGCCGCATATAATGAAAAACTGTTTTTT. Amino acid sequence: CASSRGQAAYNEKLFF.

The CDR3 nucleotides read TGCAGCGTGTGGGACACCAACAATGAGCAGTTCTTC. Its translation is CSVWDTNNEQFF. The gene calls are TRBV29-1 and TRBJ2-1; tentative D call: TRBD1 (6 bases). The CDR3 is 12 residues long. Trimming removed 6 bases at V and 5 bases at J, with 11 bases between. CDR1 is SQVTM and CDR2 is ANQGSEA in the germline V gene.

The gene calls are TRBV4-1 and TRBJ2-3; 7 nucleotides line up with TRBD2. The CDR3 sequence is 15 residues long. V was clipped by 3 bases and J by 4 bases; unmatched bases: 7. Germline CDR1 and CDR2: MGHRA and YSYEKL. This CDR3 is CASSQAGVFADTQYF. CDR3 nucleotide sequence: TGCGCCAGCAGCCAGGCGGGAGTCTTCGCAGATACGCAGTATTTT.

V is TRBV5-4 and J is TRBJ2-1; 7 bases fit TRBD1. This CDR3 is 15 amino acids long. CDR1 is SGHNT and CDR2 is YYREEE in the germline V gene (reference sequence). Trimming at V came to 1 base and at J to 5 bases, leaving 6 bases not matched to a gene. CDR3 DNA sequence: TGTGCCAGCAGCTTGTTCAGGGGGTCAAACAATGAGCAGTTCTTC. It is translated as CASSLFRGSNNEQFF.

The chain employs TRBV15 and TRBJ2-7; maybe TRBD2 (5 bases). Per germline, CDR1 LNHNV and CDR2 YYDKDF (reference sequence). V gave up 0 bases and J gave up 0 bases, with 12 bases separating them. The CDR3 is made up of 16 amino acids. CDR3 residues: CATSRDLPGSSYEQYF. The CDR3 DNA sequence: TGTGCCACCAGCAGAGATCTGCCGGGGAGCTCCTACGAGCAGTACTTC.

The genes are TRBV12-5 and TRBJ2-5, with D perhaps matching TRBD2 (5 bases). V was clipped by 6 bases and J by 4 bases, with 15 bases between them. Germline V lookup: CDR1 LGHNT, CDR2 FRNRAP. CDR3 length: 14 residues. CDR3 sequence (DNA): TGTGCTAGTGGCTGGGGAGCCCTGGGAGAGACCCAGTACTTC. It codes for CASGWGALGETQYF.

The gene calls are TRBV7-3 and TRBJ1-1; TRBD1 is a possible D gene (6 bases). Germline CDR1 reads SGHTA; CDR2 reads FQGTGA. There are 13 residues in the CDR3. Trimming pared 5 bases from V and 9 bases from J, leaving 16 bases between. CDR3 region: CASSGEGGRKAFF. As DNA, the CDR3 is TGTGCCAGCAGCGGGGAGGGGGGCCGCAAAGCTTTCTTT. Complete variable domain (other parts from reference TRBV7-3 and TRBJ1-1): GAGVSQTPSNKVTEKGKYVELRCDPISGHTALYWYRQSLGQGPEFLIYFQGTGAADDSGLPNDRFFAVRPEGSVSTLKIQRTERGDSAVYLCASSGEGGRKAFFGQGTRLTVV.

The chain links TRBV5-6 to TRBJ1-1, with D uncertain. Germline V gene sequence: CDR1 SGHDT, CDR2 YYEEEE. This CDR3 has 17 amino acids. Trimming took 3 bases from V and 5 from J, leaving 23 bases between them. The CDR3 nucleotides read TGTGCCAGCAGCTCAAAGATGACGGGTCGCTTTTGGACTGAAGCTTTCTTT. Translated: CASSSKMTGRFWTEAFF.

The V and J genes are TRBV2 and TRBJ2-7; 9 nucleotides match TRBD1. This CDR3 contains 16 residues. Germline values: CDR1 SNHLY, CDR2 FYNNEI. J was trimmed by 3 bases and V by 4 bases; bases with no gene match: 10. CDR3 amino acids: CASSANPGQGVYEQYF. CDR3 nucleotides: TGTGCCAGCAGTGCGAACCCGGGACAGGGAGTCTACGAGCAGTACTTC.

The V and J genes are TRBV6-6 and TRBJ2-2; the match to TRBD1 covers 8 bases. The CDR3 contains 15 residues. Germline lookup yields CDR1 MNHNY and CDR2 SVGAGI (reference sequence). V was clipped by 4 bases and J by 3 bases; unmatched bases: 4. The CDR3 coding sequence is TGTGCCAGCAGTTTGTCAGGGGGCGACACCGGGGAGCTGTTTTTT. Translated: CASSLSGGDTGELFF.

J is TRBJ2-1 and V is TRBV4-3, with a weak D call TRBD2 (7 bases). V was trimmed by 3 bases and J by 7 bases, leaving 16 bases between them. There are 15 residues in the CDR3. Germline values: CDR1 LGHNA, CDR2 YSLEER. The CDR3 region is CASSQVWGGHNEQFF. In DNA form, the CDR3 reads TGCGCCAGCAGCCAGGTCTGGGGGGGGCATAATGAGCAGTTCTTC.

The V call is TRBV30, the J call TRBJ2-5; D gene ambiguous. CDR1 GTSNPN and CDR2 SVGIG come from the germline V gene (reference sequence). This CDR3 has 12 residues. Trimming stripped 6 bases from V and 5 bases from J, with 13 bases between. DNA for the CDR3: TGTGCCTGCCTCCGCGACACCGAGACCCAGTACTTC. This sequence encodes CACLRDTETQYF.

This chain uses TRBV29-1 with TRBJ2-7, with 12 nucleotides matching TRBD2. Unmatched junction bases numbered 6, after V lost 7 bases and J lost 5 bases. The CDR3 spans 13 residues. Germline loops: CDR1 SQVTM, CDR2 ANQGSEA. CDR3 bases: TGCAGCGCCCGACTAGCGGGAGTCAACGAGCAGTACTTC. Translating gives CSARLAGVNEQYF.

The V gene is TRBV9, the J gene TRBJ1-4; TRBD1 aligns across 7 bases. Germline V CDR1 and CDR2: SGDLS, YYNGEE. J was trimmed by 14 bases and V by 3 bases; bases with no gene match: 7. The CDR3 sequence is 12 residues long. The CDR3 bases are TGTGCCAGCAGCGGCCCGACAGGGTCGCTGTTTTTT. Encoded protein: CASSGPTGSLFF.

The V gene is TRBV6-5, the J gene TRBJ2-7; 7 bases align to TRBD1. Looked up from germline, CDR1 is MNHEY and CDR2 is SVGAGI. After removal of 5 bases from V and 1 base from J, the junction contained 8 bases not matched to a gene. This CDR3 has 15 residues. The CDR3 bases are TGTGCCAGCAGTGCATACAACAGGGGATCCTACGAGCAGTACTTC. Translated, it gives CASSAYNRGSYEQYF.

Here the CDR3 reads CASSQGMGGGYTF. CDR3 sequence (DNA): TGCGCCAGCAGCCAAGGAATGGGAGGTGGCTACACCTTC. The V and J genes are TRBV4-1 and TRBJ1-2; D call uncertain. V was shortened by 1 base and J by 7 bases, with 10 bases between the two germline ends. This CDR3 has 13 amino acids. CDR1 is MGHRA and CDR2 is YSYEKL in the germline V gene.

This sequence joins TRBV30 and TRBJ1-1; a possible D gene is TRBD1 (6 bases). CDR3 length: 12 residues. The germline V and J ends were trimmed by 7 bases and 3 bases, with 12 bases remaining between them. Per germline, CDR1 GTSNPN and CDR2 SVGIG (reference sequence). CDR3 coding DNA: TGTGCCTACCGAGGGGGTGACACTGAAGCTTTCTTT. It yields the protein CAYRGGDTEAFF.

The chain joins TRBV6-1 to TRBJ2-3; 10 nucleotides line up with TRBD2. CDR1 MNHNS and CDR2 SASEGT come from the germline V gene. The CDR3 totals 17 residues. Unmatched junction bases numbered 12, after V lost 3 bases and J lost 6 bases. The CDR3 reads CASSEDWGAGGLDTQYF. The CDR3 bases are TGTGCCAGCAGTGAGGATTGGGGAGCGGGAGGGCTGGATACGCAGTATTTT.

In its sample, this clone was seen a few times. The chain recombines TRBV5-1 with TRBJ1-1; D may be TRBD1 (5 bases). This CDR3 spans 13 amino acids. Germline V gene sequence: CDR1 SGHRS, CDR2 YFSETQ. Trimming left V 0 bases short and J 6 bases short, with 9 bases between. The CDR3 DNA sequence: TGCGCCAGCAGCTTGGGTTCAGGGTCTGAAGCTTTCTTT. The encoded protein is CASSLGSGSEAFF. The full variable domain, rest sourced from reference TRBV5-1 and TRBJ1-1, is KAGVTQTPRYLIKTRGQQVTLSCSPISGHRSVSWYQQTPGQGLQFLFEYFSETQRNKGNFPGRFSGRQFSNSRSEMNVSTLELGDSALYLCASSLGSGSEAFFGQGTRLTVV.

This clone was counted a few times. This sequence joins TRBV10-3 and TRBJ2-3, with 9 nucleotides matching TRBD1. The CDR3 spans 13 residues. V was pared by 11 bases and J by 4 bases, with 7 bases of the junction left unmatched. The germline V gene has CDR1 ENHRY and CDR2 SYGVKD. This CDR3 reads CAFRQGVSDTQYF. DNA of the CDR3: TGTGCCTTCCGACAGGGGGTATCAGATACGCAGTATTTT.

The rearrangement joins TRBV2 to TRBJ1-6; D is possibly TRBD1 (5 bases). This CDR3 spans 17 amino acids. Germline CDR1 and CDR2: SNHLY and FYNNEI. Trimming took off 6 bases at V and 0 bases at J, with 15 bases between the two ends. CDR3 protein: CASRPGLSSSYNSPLHF. CDR3 DNA: TGTGCCAGCAGGCCAGGGCTCTCAAGCTCCTATAATTCACCCCTCCACTTT.

This clone is a singleton in its sample. The chain couples TRBV6-5 to TRBJ2-1; D uncertain. The CDR3 loop spans 13 amino acids. Trimming stripped 1 base from V and 7 bases from J, with 8 bases between. Germline assignment: CDR1 MNHEY and CDR2 SVGAGI. CDR3 region: CASSYYQANEQFF. In nucleotides, the CDR3 is TGTGCCAGCAGTTACTACCAGGCAAATGAGCAGTTCTTC.

The chain uses TRBV7-2 and TRBJ2-7, with TRBD1 as a possible D gene (6 bases). The CDR3 extends over 14 amino acids. Germline V gene lookup returns CDR1 SGHTA and CDR2 FQGNSA. Trimming took 7 bases from V and 2 from J, leaving 15 bases between them. CDR3 residues: CASTSGTRPYEQYF. The CDR3 DNA is TGTGCCAGCACCTCCGGGACAAGGCCCTACGAGCAGTACTTC.

The chain combines TRBV13 with TRBJ1-5, with no clear D. V lost 1 base and J lost 2, with 12 bases in between. Germline V gene lookup returns CDR1 PRHDT and CDR2 FYEKMQ (reference sequence). This CDR3 is 16 amino acids long. The CDR3 region has the DNA TGTGCCAGCAGCTTAGCGGGTAGCGGGGGCAATCAGCCCCAGCATTTT. Protein product: CASSLAGSGGNQPQHF.

The chain is built from TRBV9 and TRBJ2-6, with 8 bases aligning to TRBD2. This CDR3 comprises 17 residues. Germline values: CDR1 SGDLS, CDR2 YYNGEE. The ends lost 3 bases at V and 0 bases at J; junction bases unmatched: 5. This CDR3 reads CASSDGGGTSGANVLTF. For the CDR3, the DNA is TGTGCCAGCAGCGACGGGGGGGGAACCTCTGGGGCCAACGTCCTGACTTTC.

CDR3 sequence reads: CASSNPWAADGYTF. The CDR3 DNA reads TGTGCCAGCAGCAATCCCTGGGCCGCTGATGGCTACACCTTC. J is TRBJ1-2 and V is TRBV11-2; D uncertain. V lost 5 bases, J lost 6 bases, and 16 bases lay in between. CDR3 length: 14 residues. Germline CDR1 is SGHAT and CDR2 is FQNNGV.

This chain connects TRBV9 to TRBJ2-7; D call uncertain. CDR1 is SGDLS, CDR2 YYNGEE, per germline. CDR3 length: 14 residues. With 0 bases removed from V and 3 bases from J, the gap between germline ends came to 10 bases. CDR3 coding DNA: TGTGCCAGCAGCGTAGGGCCGCAAAACTACGAGCAGTACTTC. Amino acid sequence: CASSVGPQNYEQYF.

The V gene is TRBV28, the J gene TRBJ2-7, with 8 bases aligning to TRBD2. Germline trimming cut 5 bases from V and 5 bases from J; bases unmatched to any gene: 2. Germline V gene data show CDR1 as MDHEN and CDR2 as SYDVKM. The CDR3 is 12 amino acids. This chain's CDR3 is CASSSGSHEQYF. The CDR3 region has the DNA TGTGCCAGCAGTAGCGGGAGCCACGAGCAGTACTTC.

The chain employs TRBV11-2 and TRBJ2-1; D gene uncertain. Between the trimmed V and J ends, which lost 5 bases and 0 bases, there was a span of 8 bases. CDR3 size: 14 residues. Germline V gene lookup returns CDR1 SGHAT and CDR2 FQNNGV. The CDR3 DNA reads as TGTGCCAGCAGCCTGGCAAGCTCCTACAATGAGCAGTTCTTC. This codes for CASSLASSYNEQFF.